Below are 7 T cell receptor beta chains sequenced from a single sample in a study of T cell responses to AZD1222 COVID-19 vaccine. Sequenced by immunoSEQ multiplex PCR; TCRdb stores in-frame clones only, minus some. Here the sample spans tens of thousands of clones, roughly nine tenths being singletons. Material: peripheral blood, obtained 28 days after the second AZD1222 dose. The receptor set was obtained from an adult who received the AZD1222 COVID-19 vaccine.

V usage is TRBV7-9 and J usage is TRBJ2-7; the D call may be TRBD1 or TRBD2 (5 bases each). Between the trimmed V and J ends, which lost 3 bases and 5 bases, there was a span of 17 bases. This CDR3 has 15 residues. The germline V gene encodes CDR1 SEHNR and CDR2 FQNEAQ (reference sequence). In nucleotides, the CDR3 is TGTGCCAGCAGCTTTGGGACGTCGCGGGTCCACGAGCAGTACTTC. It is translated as CASSFGTSRVHEQYF.

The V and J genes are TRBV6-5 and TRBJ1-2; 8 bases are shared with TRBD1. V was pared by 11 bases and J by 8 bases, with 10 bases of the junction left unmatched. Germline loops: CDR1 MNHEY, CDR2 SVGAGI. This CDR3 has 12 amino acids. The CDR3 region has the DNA TGTGCCGGCGTCCAGGGGGCTAGAGGCTACACCTTC. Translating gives CAGVQGARGYTF.

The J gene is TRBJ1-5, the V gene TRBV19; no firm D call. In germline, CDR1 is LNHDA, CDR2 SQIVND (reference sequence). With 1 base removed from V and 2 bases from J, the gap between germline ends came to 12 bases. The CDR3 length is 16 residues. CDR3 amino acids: CASSIGAAWGNQPQHF. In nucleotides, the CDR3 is TGTGCCAGTAGTATAGGGGCGGCCTGGGGCAATCAGCCCCAGCATTTT.

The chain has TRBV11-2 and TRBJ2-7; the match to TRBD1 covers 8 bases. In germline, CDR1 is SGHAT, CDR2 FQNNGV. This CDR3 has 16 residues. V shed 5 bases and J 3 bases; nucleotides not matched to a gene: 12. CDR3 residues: CASSLTGVGPGYEQYF. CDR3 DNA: TGTGCCAGCAGCCTGACAGGGGTGGGGCCTGGCTACGAGCAGTACTTC.

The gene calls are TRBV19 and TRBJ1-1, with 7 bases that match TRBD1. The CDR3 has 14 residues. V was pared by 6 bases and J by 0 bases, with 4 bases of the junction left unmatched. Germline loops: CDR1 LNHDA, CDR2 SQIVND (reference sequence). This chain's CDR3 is CASSYDRVNTEAFF. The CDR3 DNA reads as TGTGCCAGTAGCTACGACAGGGTGAACACTGAAGCTTTCTTT.

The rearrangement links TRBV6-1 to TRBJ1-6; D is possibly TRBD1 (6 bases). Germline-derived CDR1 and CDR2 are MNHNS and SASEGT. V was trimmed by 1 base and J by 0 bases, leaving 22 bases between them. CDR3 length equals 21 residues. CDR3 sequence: CASSEGGGRVPWSSYNSPLHF. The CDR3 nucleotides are TGTGCCAGCAGTGAAGGGGGGGGCAGGGTCCCCTGGAGCTCCTATAATTCACCCCTCCACTTT.

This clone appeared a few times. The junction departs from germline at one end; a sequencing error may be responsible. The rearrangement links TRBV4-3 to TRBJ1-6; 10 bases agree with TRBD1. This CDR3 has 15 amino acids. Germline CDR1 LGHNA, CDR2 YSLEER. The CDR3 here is CASRQDRGRDSPLHF. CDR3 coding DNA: TGCGCCAGCAGGCAAGACAGGGGGCGGGATTCACCCCTCCACTTT.